The 10 T cell receptor beta chains presented below share a single source sample, sequenced in a study of metastatic and nonmetastatic thyroid tumors. TCRdb re-analyzed the PCR reads through MiXCR. The repertoire holds around 25,000 clones, with over 10% as singletons. No patient had received any treatment before thyroid surgery. Sequenced input: blood. These TCRs come from a female donor with papillary thyroid cancer or a benign thyroid nodule (not recorded which). Some clones in this sample may be carry-over from other donors' samples.

At least ten counts were recorded for this clone. The rearrangement links TRBV28 to TRBJ1-1, with D possibly matching TRBD1 (6 bases). This CDR3 has 17 residues. Trimming left V 8 bases short and J 1 base short, with 23 bases between. Germline CDR1 reads MDHEN; CDR2 reads SYDVKM. The CDR3 sequence: CASPPPGAGSENTEAFF. CDR3 coding DNA: TGTGCCAGCCCCCCCCCAGGGGCTGGTTCTGAGAACACTGAAGCTTTCTTT.

Concerning this clone: Since a much larger clone is just one base distant, this may be a read error. The chain links TRBV5-1 to TRBJ2-7, with TRBD2 identical over 9 bases. With V trimmed by 0 bases and J by 4 bases, 5 bases remained unmatched. This CDR3 spans 15 amino acids. Germline V gene data show CDR1 as SGHRS and CDR2 as YFSETQ. This chain's CDR3 is CASSLEASGVYEQYF. DNA for the CDR3: TGCGCCAGCAGCTTGGAGGCTAGCGGGGTTTACGAGCAGTACTTC.

This clone has at least ten counts. This chain links TRBV19 with TRBJ2-1, with D tentatively TRBD1 or TRBD2 (5 bases each). The CDR3 is 13 amino acids. Looked up from germline, CDR1 is LNHDA and CDR2 is SQIVND (reference sequence). The V gene lost 6 bases and the J gene lost 12 bases, with 18 bases spanning the gap. The CDR3 DNA sequence: TGTGCCAGTAGCACGGTGGGGACGAAGGGGCAGTTCTTC. Protein sequence: CASSTVGTKGQFF. Supplemented by reference TRBV19 and TRBJ2-1, the full variable domain reads DGGITQSPKYLFRKEGQNVTLSCEQNLNHDAMYWYRQDPGQGLRLIYYSQIVNDFQKGDIAEGYSVSREKKESFPLTVTSAQKNPTAFYLCASSTVGTKGQFFGPGTRLTVL.

This clone came up many times. The chain links TRBV19 to TRBJ2-5; D perhaps matches TRBD1 (6 bases). This CDR3 contains 13 residues. The ends were cut back, 7 bases at V and 3 bases at J, with 12 bases in the middle. CDR1 is LNHDA, CDR2 SQIVND, per germline (reference sequence). The CDR3 DNA sequence: TGTGCCAGTAAAGGGCCAGGGGAAGAGACCCAGTACTTC. Its protein product is CASKGPGEETQYF.

This clone was seen ten or more times. The rearrangement links TRBV28 to TRBJ2-4; D uncertain. This CDR3 is built from 14 residues. Deletions cut 6 bases from V and 1 base from J, with 10 bases between. The germline V gene has CDR1 MDHEN and CDR2 SYDVKM. This chain's CDR3 is CASSKLDAKNIQYF. In DNA, the CDR3 is TGTGCCAGCAGCAAGCTGGACGCCAAAAACATTCAGTACTTC.

Turning to this clone: A read error may be the cause here, since a much bigger clone is one base away. Other DNA sequences in this sample translate to the same CDR3. V and J are TRBV2 and TRBJ1-1; D is uncertain. Trimming cost V 6 bases and J 8 bases, with 13 bases left between them. CDR1 is SNHLY, CDR2 FYNNEI, per germline. This CDR3 region has 12 residues. The CDR3 spells CASRARPTEAFF. DNA for the CDR3: TGTGCCAGCAGGGCAAGGCCAACGGAAGCTTTCTTT.

This clone has at least ten counts. The chain links TRBV30 to TRBJ2-7, with 7 bases that match TRBD1. Per the germline V gene, CDR1 is GTSNPN and CDR2 is SVGIG (reference sequence). V was clipped by 4 bases and J by 3 bases; unmatched bases: 9. The length of the CDR3 is 14 residues. The CDR3 loop is CAWKVPAGGYEQYF. CDR3 coding DNA: TGTGCCTGGAAGGTCCCTGCAGGGGGCTACGAGCAGTACTTC.

This clone was observed at least ten times. With a much larger clone just one base away, this may be a read error. Other DNA sequences within the sample encode an identical CDR3. The rearrangement links TRBV20-1 to TRBJ2-7; D gene ambiguous. The CDR3 extends over 8 amino acids. CDR1 DFQATT and CDR2 SNEGSKA come from the germline V gene (reference sequence). The CDR3 spells CRGYEQYF. The CDR3, as DNA: TGCAGGGGCTACGAGCAGTACTTT.

This clone was counted many times. The chain employs TRBV9 and TRBJ2-3; D is uncertain. In germline, CDR1 is SGDLS, CDR2 YYNGEE. Trimming removed 0 bases at V and 1 base at J, with 9 bases between. The length of the CDR3 is 15 residues. CDR3 protein: CASSVDPGRTDTQYF. The CDR3 DNA sequence: TGTGCCAGCAGCGTAGATCCAGGCCGCACAGATACGCAGTATTTT.

The rearrangement joins TRBV2 to TRBJ2-1; 8 bases are shared with TRBD2. This CDR3 contains 15 residues. V was pared by 1 base and J by 8 bases, with 7 bases of the junction left unmatched. Per germline, CDR1 SNHLY and CDR2 FYNNEI. The CDR3 coding sequence is TGTGCCAGCAGTGAAGGTAGCGGGATACCCTATGAGCAGTTCTTC. Protein: CASSEGSGIPYEQFF.